Reported below is one T cell receptor (beta chain). What it binds is not known. The study ran its PCR with 60 Vbeta and 13 Jbeta primers. Using immunoSEQ multiplex PCR, the repertoire was profiled, and TCRdb retains in-frame clones only, with some absent. Here the sample spans approximately 150,000 clones, 70% to 80% being singletons. This sample was taken from a study of cytomegalovirus exposure and HLA in healthy donors. Study-level findings and limits: An observed cluster of highly shared sequence variants was recorded as a likely sequencing artifact. HLA allele associations emerged for around 15,000 TCR beta sequences in a later analysis, at 0.05 false discovery rate. A later analysis found TCR association rates differed by HLA locus, highest for DRB1 and lowest for HLA-C.

Trimming took 5 bases from V and 3 from J, leaving 14 bases between them. There are 15 residues in the CDR3. CDR1 is MNHEY, CDR2 SVGAGI, per germline. The receptor comes from a man in his thirties or forties in good health and CMV-seropositive. This chain links TRBV6-5 with TRBJ1-5, with TRBD1 as a possible D gene (6 bases). Sequencing was carried out using PBMCs. CDR3 amino acids: CASSTFLGANQPQHF. CDR3 coding DNA: TGTGCCAGCAGTACCTTTTTGGGGGCCAATCAGCCCCAGCATTTT.